This T cell receptor beta chain comes out of a study of prognosis after radiotherapy for stage I lung cancer (dated by TCRdb to 2020 to 2023). The study in broad terms: Roughly 20 stage I NSCLC patients were enrolled in Nanjing, China, between 2018 and 2019. Newly diagnosed primary stage I lung tumors were found in approximately 14 patients, while oligometastatic NSCLC after surgical resection of the primary tumor was found in 4 to 6. Every patient was deemed medically inoperable, approximately eleven because of comorbidities and over 5 because they refused surgery. The cohort comprised 10 to 15 men and a handful of women with a median age of approximately 74 years, ranging from about 50 to 85 years. On tumor histology, roughly 11 patients had adenocarcinoma and six or seven had squamous cell carcinoma. SBRT was delivered in 3 to 5 fractions with a biologically effective dose of at least 100 Gy, and image-guided IMRT or VMAT was used for delivery. SBRT was not combined with any concurrent therapy in any patient. After SBRT, distant metastases developed in about 20% of the 19 patients at a median of around seven months, while the remaining 15 patients had no significant progression. Peripheral blood TCR beta repertoires were profiled in stage I NSCLC patients before and after stereotactic body radiotherapy, and the repertoires were related to distant failure. A total of around 40 blood samples from some 20 patients were sequenced, with one sample obtained before and one obtained after SBRT for each patient. Here is what the overall study found, with its caveats: All reported P values were unadjusted for multiple comparisons. Post-SBRT Shannon entropy and its change from baseline were lower in patients who developed distant metastases; baseline Shannon entropy was not associated with metastases. TRBV and TRBJ usage frequencies reportedly differed by metastasis status, in two V genes at baseline and in fewer than 10 V and two J genes after SBRT. Tumor specificity of expanded TCR clones was not determined. The small cohort and short follow-up limited the study, so independent validation of the findings is needed. A decrease in unique TCR clone counts was observed after SBRT (median approximately 9,800 before versus about 7,000 after; Wilcoxon paired P=0.011).

In its sample, this clonotype was seen many times. Its antigen is unknown. Base qualities are not at hand, and no much larger clone is one base apart. All patients had node-negative disease on CT and PET/CT, and none had a history of other malignancies or had previously received chemotherapy or radiotherapy. Roughly 5.9 milliliters of peripheral venous blood were drawn into EDTA tubes at each of two time points. Ficoll-Paque Plus density-gradient centrifugation was used to isolate PBMCs. Right after collection, samples were placed at -80 degrees C and kept there until analysis. Cut back by 5 bases and 9 bases, the V and J ends lie 9 bases apart. From its cysteine to its phenylalanine, the CDR3 spans 11 amino acids. Of the read, only the CDR3 DNA is kept; its 33 bases are in frame from base 1. Two rounds of multiplex PCR were used to amplify the TCR beta CDR3 region from genomic DNA. In the first PCR round, primers specific to each TRBV and TRBJ gene were used, and the primer sequences were filed in Chinese patent CN105087789A. The second PCR round used universal primers. The Roche High Pure PCR Template Preparation Kit was used to extract genomic DNA from frozen PBMCs. An Illumina HiSeq 3000 was used to sequence the libraries paired-end with 151 bp reads. The study's processing was this. CutAdapt was used to remove raw reads lacking the multiplex PCR primer sequences. PEAR was used to merge high-quality paired reads into contigs. By alignment to reference sequences, MiXCR assigned TRB V, D and J gene segments to each contig. To remove sequencing errors, CDR3 sequences were clustered according to base quality and sequence similarity. Shannon entropy normalized by the natural log of productive TCR sequence number was used as the measure of diversity. One minus Shannon entropy divided by the natural log of the number of unique clonotypes was used as the definition of clonality. The Youden index of ROC curves was used to select progression-free survival cut-offs for repertoire metrics, and analyses were performed in R 3.5.3. TCRdb reran the public reads through fastp at Q25 and MiXCR, keeping productive beta chains. Here each entry gathers all rows of one CDR3 protein and keeps the most common genes and DNA. TCRdb's processing, not the study's, gives the V and J calls here. This sample gives about 59,000 distinct CDR3 sequences in total; around a quarter of them show up just once. Clones ranked in the top ten supply around 8% of the sample.

The rearranged segments are TRBV12-3 or TRBV12-4 and TRBJ2-3; the D region is possibly TRBD1 or TRBD2, each matching across 5 bases. The sequences come from PBMCs, collected before or after stereotactic body radiation therapy (not recorded which). This sequence was found in a donor of 50 years or more with non-small cell lung cancer. The CDR3 protein: CASSIRDTQYF. Here is the DNA: TGTGCCAGCAGTATCAGGGACACGCAGTATTTT.